This T cell receptor beta chain derives from a study of blood T cell repertoires in COVID-19. Study-wide context: Acute-phase and convalescent COVID-19 samples originated in the United States, Italy and Spain. T cells, B-cell-depleted T cells, or PBMCs provided the cDNA or gDNA that served as material.

Original data processing: Amplifying reference gene primers gave estimates of nucleated cell counts. Using immunoSEQ multiplex PCR, the repertoire was profiled, and TCRdb retains in-frame clones only, with some absent. The DNA was the basis for D and trimming; V, J and clone size are from that table. The sample lists approximately 60,000 clones, roughly four fifths occurring once. From germline, CDR1 is MNHEY and CDR2 SMNVEV (reference sequence). CDR3 length: 14 residues. Trimming left V 6 bases short and J 4 bases short, with 14 bases between. The TCR sequence derives from a woman of 80 years or more with acute or convalescent COVID-19. The sequenced sample was peripheral blood. V gene TRBV27 combines with J gene TRBJ2-3; D is perhaps TRBD2 (6 bases). CDR3 sequence reads: CASSKLAAADTQYF. In DNA form, the CDR3 reads TGTGCCAGCAGCAAACTAGCCGCCGCAGATACGCAGTATTTT.